These 18 T cell receptor beta chains were all obtained from the same sample, sequenced in a study of blood T cell repertoires in COVID-19. Clones were read by immunoSEQ multiplex PCR, and TCRdb kept only the in-frame ones, dropping some. In the table there are roughly 190,000 clones, around nine tenths of which are singletons. Sequencing was carried out using peripheral blood. The receptor source for this set is a young man with active or convalescent COVID-19.

The gene calls are TRBV5-4 and TRBJ2-2, with 10 positions matching TRBD2. The CDR3 consists of 16 residues. V shed 2 bases, J shed 4 bases, and the junction held 5 bases outside the gene matches. The V gene's germline CDR1 is SGHNT and CDR2 YYREEE (reference sequence). CDR3 bases: TGTGCCAGCAGCTTACGGACTAGCGGTTCCACCGGGGAGCTGTTTTTT. Amino acid sequence: CASSLRTSGSTGELFF. Together with reference TRBV5-4 and TRBJ2-2, the CDR3 gives the full variable domain: ETGVTQSPTHLIKTRGQQVTLRCSSQSGHNTVSWYQQALGQGPQFIFQYYREEENGRGNFPPRFSGLQFPNYSSELNVNALELDDSALYLCASSLRTSGSTGELFFGEGSRLTVL.

V and J are TRBV4-2 and TRBJ2-2, with D possibly matching TRBD2 (5 bases). This CDR3 region has 16 residues. Germline CDR1 reads LGHNA; CDR2 reads YNFKEQ. V shed 1 base and J shed 1 base, with 10 bases lying between them. CDR3 loop: CASSQGPAGNTGELFF. The CDR3 region has the DNA TGTGCCAGCAGCCAAGGCCCGGCGGGGAACACCGGGGAGCTGTTTTTT.

This chain links TRBV7-2 with TRBJ1-2; D unresolved. CDR1 is SGHTA, CDR2 FQGNSA, per germline. The V end lost 2 bases, the J end lost 2 bases, and 6 bases lay between the germline ends. CDR3 length: 13 residues. CDR3 region: CASSLSQNYGYTF. CDR3 nucleotide sequence: TGTGCCAGCAGCTTATCCCAAAACTATGGCTACACCTTC.

The chain joins TRBV5-1 to TRBJ2-1, with a possible D match to TRBD2 (6 bases). Germline CDR1 is SGHRS and CDR2 is YFSETQ. The CDR3 contains 16 residues. V lost 0 bases, J lost 2 bases, and 12 bases lay in between. CDR3 DNA: TGCGCCAGCAGCTTGGGTGGGACTCCTGCCTACAATGAGCAGTTCTTC. It specifies CASSLGGTPAYNEQFF.

Note on this clone: One end of the junction does not line up with germline, which may come from a read error. The chain combines TRBV6-4 with TRBJ2-3, with D perhaps matching TRBD2 (6 bases). Germline CDR1 reads MRHNA; CDR2 reads SNTAGT. CDR3 length equals 14 residues. CDR3 residues: CASSGTPPPDTQCF. The CDR3 DNA reads TGTGCCAGCTCCGGGACTCCCCCGCCAGATACGCAGTGTTTT.

The genes are TRBV27 and TRBJ2-7, with a possible D match to TRBD2 (6 bases). Trimming shortened V by 5 bases and J by 3 bases, and 14 bases separated the two germline ends. The CDR3 is made up of 14 amino acids. Germline CDR1 MNHEY, CDR2 SMNVEV (reference sequence). CDR3 DNA: TGTGCCAGCAGTACGGGGGATGTACTCTACGAGCAGTACTTC. Protein sequence: CASSTGDVLYEQYF.

The rearrangement links TRBV7-4 to TRBJ1-4; D gene ambiguous. Trimming cost V 3 bases and J 4 bases, with 15 bases left between them. The CDR3 totals 16 residues. CDR1 and CDR2 (germline): SGHVT, SQSDAQ. This chain's CDR3 is CASSFGPRGGNEKLFF. The CDR3 nucleotides read TGTGCCAGCAGCTTTGGCCCCCGCGGCGGTAATGAAAAACTGTTTTTT.

In this sample, this clone turned up a few times. J is TRBJ2-7 and V is TRBV21-1; the table names TRBD1, a call not compared with the DNA. TRBV21-1 is listed as a pseudogene. There are 13 residues in the CDR3. The DNA of the CDR3 is TGTGCCAGCAGCTTAGGGGGATCCTACGAGCAGTACTTC. Its protein is CASSLGGSYEQYF.

V and J are TRBV29-1 and TRBJ2-3; unclear D gene. Trimming pared 2 bases from V and 5 bases from J, leaving 8 bases between. The germline gives CDR1 SQVTM, CDR2 ANQGSEA. The CDR3 sequence is 12 residues long. The CDR3 coding sequence is TGCAGCGTTGAACAGGAACGAGATACGCAGTATTTT. It yields the protein CSVEQERDTQYF.

J is TRBJ1-4 and V is TRBV11-3, with no clear D. In germline, CDR1 is SGHNT, CDR2 YENEEA. CDR3 length: 14 residues. V was trimmed by 7 bases and J by 0 bases, leaving 9 bases between them. The CDR3 DNA follows: TGTGCCAGCACCCCGGGTGCAACTAATGAAAAACTGTTTTTT. It encodes CASTPGATNEKLFF.

J is TRBJ2-3 and V is TRBV7-9, with a tentative D call TRBD2 (5 bases). The CDR3 covers 12 residues. Germline values: CDR1 SEHNR, CDR2 FQNEAQ (reference sequence). V was trimmed by 5 bases and J by 5 bases, leaving 8 bases between them. CDR3 residues: CASSREGDTQYF. As DNA, the CDR3 is TGTGCCAGCAGCCGCGAGGGAGATACGCAGTATTTT. The variable domain in full, with the rest retrieved from reference TRBV7-9 and TRBJ2-3, is DTGVSQNPRHKITKRGQNVTFRCDPISEHNRLYWYRQTLGQGPEFLTYFQNEAQLEKSRLLSDRFSAERPKGSFSTLEIQRTEQGDSAMYLCASSREGDTQYFGPGTRLTVL.

The V gene is TRBV3-1 (or the pseudogene TRBV3-2), the J gene TRBJ1-5; no clear D. With 1 base removed from V and 9 bases from J, the gap between germline ends came to 10 bases. Germline CDR1 reads LGHDT; CDR2 reads YNNKEL (reference sequence). This CDR3 region has 13 residues. CDR3 amino acids: CASSQVASAPQHF. The CDR3 DNA sequence: TGTGCCAGCAGCCAAGTAGCTTCGGCGCCCCAGCATTTT.

J is TRBJ1-1 and V is TRBV7-9; 7 bases fit TRBD1. The CDR3 has 14 amino acids. Germline V gives CDR1 SEHNR, CDR2 FQNEAQ (reference sequence). V lost 6 bases to trimming and J lost 2 bases; unmatched junction nucleotides: 6. The CDR3: CASRLQGENTEAFF. In DNA, the CDR3 is TGTGCCAGCAGGCTCCAGGGGGAAAACACTGAAGCTTTCTTT.

The chain links TRBV19 to TRBJ2-1, with D maybe TRBD1 (7 bases). The CDR3 sequence is 17 residues long. V gave up 0 bases and J gave up 1 base, with 13 bases separating them. Per germline, CDR1 LNHDA and CDR2 SQIVND (reference sequence). CDR3 DNA: TGTGCCAGTAGTATAGATCGCCCAGGGGGGTCCTACAATGAGCAGTTCTTC. Amino acids: CASSIDRPGGSYNEQFF.

This rearrangement joins TRBV9 to TRBJ2-3; D might be TRBD2 (5 bases). The CDR3 consists of 16 residues. The ends were cut back, 3 bases at V and 3 bases at J, with 17 bases in the middle. Germline-derived CDR1 and CDR2 are SGDLS and YYNGEE. The CDR3 nucleotides are TGTGCCAGCAGCGGAAACTTCCGGGGTGGTACAGATACGCAGTATTTT. This codes for CASSGNFRGGTDTQYF.

The rearrangement links TRBV6-2 or TRBV6-3 to TRBJ2-7; TRBD1 matches 8 bases. The germline V gene has CDR1 MNHEY and CDR2 SVGEGT. J was trimmed by 3 bases and V by 4 bases; bases with no gene match: 5. This CDR3 has 14 amino acids. The CDR3 DNA is TGTGCCAGCAGTTCCAACAGGGGGGACTACGAGCAGTACTTC. Protein product: CASSSNRGDYEQYF.

The chain links TRBV7-9 to TRBJ2-6, with D perhaps TRBD1 (6 bases). The CDR3 is made up of 15 amino acids. Germline V lookup: CDR1 SEHNR, CDR2 FQNEAQ (reference sequence). Trimming left V 6 bases short and J 2 bases short, with 11 bases between. CDR3 nucleotides: TGTGCCAGCAGTTACACAGGGACTGGGGCCAACGTCCTGACTTTC. It translates to CASSYTGTGANVLTF.

J is TRBJ2-4 and V is TRBV6-5, with D possibly TRBD1 on 5 matching bases. The germline CDR1 and CDR2 sequences are MNHEY and SVGAGI. V dropped 4 bases and J dropped 2 bases, with 9 bases sitting between them. This CDR3 region has 14 residues. CDR3 sequence (DNA): TGTGCCAGCAGTTTGCAGGGCTCCAAAAACATTCAGTACTTC. This sequence encodes CASSLQGSKNIQYF.